This T cell receptor (beta chain) was recorded in a study of vaccination effects on CD4 cells after COVID-19. Study-level background: Antigen-specific CD4+ T cells were expanded (with viral peptide pools) by the ViraFEST assay ahead of sequencing.

Comment on this clone: Antigen unknown.

The V segment lost 2 bases and the J segment 0 bases; nucleotides outside the gene matches: 4. The CDR3 loop spans 17 amino acids. Looked up from germline, CDR1 is SGHDT and CDR2 is YYEEEE. Having been cultured for 10 days, the cells underwent CD4+ T cell isolation. Here immunoSEQ multiplex PCR was the method, and the copy in TCRdb shows in-frame clones only, minus some. The sample gives more than 60,000 clones, just over 70% of which show up once; under 30% is in the top ten. The TCR sequence derives from a human donor who had a prior SARS-CoV-2 infection. The chain recombines TRBV5-6 with TRBJ2-1; 11 bases fit TRBD1. The sample was CD4+ T cells from PBMCs cultured without peptide, taken before COVID-19 vaccination. CDR3 nucleotide sequence: TGTGCCAGCAGCTTCCCGGGACAGGGGGACTCCTACAATGAGCAGTTCTTC. Protein product: CASSFPGQGDSYNEQFF.